These T cell receptor beta chains were read from a single sample in a study of cytomegalovirus exposure and HLA in healthy donors. TCRdb's copy holds only in-frame clones and misses some; the assay was immunoSEQ multiplex PCR. The repertoire holds around 70,000 clones, with roughly four fifths as singletons. Specimen: PBMCs. The receptor source for this set is a male donor in good health and CMV-seropositive. The CDR3 runs from the conserved cysteine through the conserved F or W. D genes are given only for firm matches. Size tells how often a clone was seen (once, few, many) or the class of an expanded clone, and some rows leave it out.

.	TRBV9	TRBJ1-4	.	CASSVGGTTNEKLFF	TGTGCCAGCAGCGTAGGCGGCACAACTAATGAAAAACTGTTTTTT
.	TRBV30	TRBJ1-5	.	CAWSVGTPNQPQHF	TGTGCCTGGAGTGTCGGGACACCCAATCAGCCCCAGCATTTT
.	TRBV7-2	TRBJ1-3	TRBD1	CASSFYRGQGGNTIYF	TGTGCCAGCAGCTTTTACAGGGGCCAGGGGGGAAACACCATATATTTT
.	TRBV19	TRBJ2-6	.	CASSWGTRSGANVLTF	TGTGCCAGTAGTTGGGGGACTCGCTCTGGGGCCAACGTCCTGACTTTC
.	TRBV6-6	TRBJ2-5	.	CASSYESETQYF	TGTGCCAGCAGTTACGAGTCGGAGACCCAGTACTTC
.	TRBV27	TRBJ1-4	TRBD1	CASSSGTGVGGEKLFF	TGTGCCAGCAGTTCTGGGACAGGGGTTGGTGGAGAAAAACTGTTTTTT
.	TRBV7-9	TRBJ1-2	TRBD1	CASSLQGAGDTF	TGTGCCAGCAGCCTCCAGGGGGCTGGGGACACCTTC
once	TRBV7-6	TRBJ1-1	TRBD1	CASSLEGTGEAFF	TGTGCCAGCAGCTTAGAGGGGACAGGGGAAGCTTTCTTT
.	TRBV7-2	TRBJ2-7	.	CASSLERGLKYF	TGTGCCAGCAGCTTAGAGCGAGGGCTTAAGTACTTC
.	TRBV10-1	TRBJ2-1	.	CASRDGTNSYNEQFF	TGCGCCAGCAGGGACGGGACAAACTCCTACAATGAGCAGTTCTTC
.	TRBV6-6	TRBJ1-1	TRBD1	CASSRQGATEAFF	TGTGCCAGCAGCCGACAGGGGGCCACTGAAGCTTTCTTT
.	TRBV9	TRBJ2-5	TRBD2	CASGATSGAETQYF	TGTGCCAGCGGCGCCACTAGCGGGGCTGAGACCCAGTACTTC
.	TRBV5-8	TRBJ1-2	.	CASSLALYYSNYGYTF	TGTGCCAGCAGCTTGGCCTTATATTACAGTAACTATGGCTACACCTTC
few	TRBV4-3	TRBJ2-6	TRBD1	CASSQDQGVRISVGANVLTF	TGCGCCAGCAGCCAAGATCAGGGGGTCAGGATATCTGTGGGGGCCAACGTCCTGACTTTC
once	TRBV15	TRBJ2-7	.	CATSTSRGTYEQYF	TGTGCCACCAGCACCTCCCGAGGGACATACGAGCAGTACTTC
.	TRBV10-1	TRBJ2-7	.	CASSTTGRGVSYEQYF	TGCGCCAGCTCGACGACGGGGCGGGGAGTTTCCTACGAGCAGTACTTC
.	TRBV6-5	TRBJ2-7	TRBD1	CASSQRTGLTYEQYF	TGTGCCAGCAGCCAACGGACAGGCTTGACCTACGAGCAGTACTTC
.	TRBV19	TRBJ1-4	.	CASTNWGEIKEKLFF	TGTGCCAGTACCAATTGGGGGGAGATAAAAGAAAAACTGTTTTTT
.	TRBV7-3	TRBJ2-5	TRBD2	CASSRLAGRETQYF	TGTGCCAGCAGCCGACTAGCGGGGAGAGAGACCCAGTACTTC
.	TRBV6-7	TRBJ2-7	TRBD2	CASSYSIRERESYEQYF	TGTGCCAGCAGTTACTCGATTCGAGAGCGGGAATCCTACGAGCAGTACTTC
few	TRBV2	TRBJ1-6	TRBD1	CASSQQGELGSSPLHF	TGTGCCAGCAGCCAACAGGGGGAATTGGGGAGTTCACCCCTCCACTTT
once	TRBV18	TRBJ2-5	.	CASSPNNQETQYF	TGTGCCAGCTCACCAAACAACCAAGAGACCCAGTACTTC
.	TRBV2	TRBJ2-3	TRBD1	CASAGTGGTTDTQYF	TGTGCCAGCGCGGGGACAGGGGGGACCACAGATACGCAGTATTTT
.	TRBV19	TRBJ2-7	.	CASSLPRGYYEQYF	TGTGCCAGTAGCTTACCTCGGGGGTACTACGAGCAGTACTTC
.	TRBV7-6	TRBJ2-3	TRBD2	CASSQGEGVKDTQYF	TGTGCCAGCAGCCAAGGGGAGGGAGTTAAAGATACGCAGTATTTT
few	TRBV5-6	TRBJ2-7	TRBD2	CASRLSGSILEQYF	TGTGCCAGCAGGCTTAGCGGGAGTATTCTCGAGCAGTACTTC
.	TRBV9	TRBJ2-5	TRBD1	CASSARDSGGTQYF	TGTGCCAGCAGCGCACGGGACAGTGGCGGGACCCAGTACTTC
.	TRBV7-2	TRBJ2-7	TRBD1	CASSLRGQGSSYEQYF	TGTGCCAGCAGCCTAAGGGGACAGGGCAGCTCCTACGAGCAGTACTTC
medium-sized	TRBV12-1	TRBJ1-2	.	CASSPSLQGYGYTF	TGTGCCAGCAGCCCGTCGTTACAGGGCTATGGCTACACCTTC
.	TRBV10-1	TRBJ1-3	.	CASSESGGPGNTIYF	TGCGCCAGCAGTGAGTCAGGAGGCCCTGGAAACACCATATATTTT
.	TRBV5-6	TRBJ2-7	.	CASSSQDYEQYF	TGTGCCAGCAGCTCTCAGGACTACGAGCAGTACTTC
.	TRBV6-6	TRBJ2-2	.	CASRPQGSNTGELFF	TGTGCCAGCAGGCCTCAGGGCTCTAACACCGGGGAGCTGTTTTTT
few	TRBV7-2	TRBJ2-7	.	CASSWSRVDEQYF	TGTGCCAGCAGCTGGTCCCGGGTCGACGAGCAGTACTTC
.	TRBV6-5	TRBJ2-6	TRBD2	CASRRGEVVNVLTF	TGTGCCAGCCGGCGGGGGGAGGTGGTCAACGTCCTGACTTTC
.	TRBV30	TRBJ1-1	TRBD1	CAWREADRGLTEAFF	TGTGCCTGGAGAGAAGCTGACAGGGGGCTAACTGAAGCTTTCTTT
.	TRBV7-8	TRBJ2-5	.	CASSLAMGLGETQYF	TGTGCCAGCAGCTTAGCGATGGGCCTGGGCGAGACCCAGTACTTC
.	TRBV15	TRBJ1-2	TRBD1	CATSTGQGADYGYTF	TGTGCCACCAGCACCGGACAGGGGGCCGACTATGGCTACACCTTC
once	TRBV23-1	TRBJ1-2	.	CASNLRTAINYGYTF	TGCGCCAGCAACCTAAGGACAGCTATAAACTATGGCTACACCTTC
.	TRBV4-2	TRBJ2-2	.	CASSQDSQVGSTGELFF	TGTGCCAGCAGCCAAGATTCGCAGGTGGGGAGTACCGGGGAGCTGTTTTTT
.	TRBV28	TRBJ2-7	.	CATNGGSSYEQYF	TGTGCCACCAATGGGGGGAGCTCCTACGAGCAGTACTTC
once	TRBV27	TRBJ1-2	TRBD1	CATLFRDRVGYTF	TGTGCCACCCTCTTCCGGGACAGGGTAGGCTACACCTTC
.	TRBV4-1	TRBJ2-7	.	CASSQDGRRAYEQYF	TGCGCCAGCAGCCAAGATGGCCGGAGGGCCTACGAGCAGTACTTC
.	TRBV18	TRBJ1-1	TRBD1	CASSTGQGNTEAFF	TGTGCCAGCTCAACGGGACAGGGGAACACTGAAGCTTTCTTT
.	TRBV7-9	TRBJ2-1	.	CASSLFEGDEQFF	TGTGCCAGCAGCTTATTCGAGGGTGATGAGCAGTTCTTC
.	TRBV18	TRBJ2-4	.	CASSPLSLEWPYF	TGTGCCAGCTCACCATTGAGCCTAGAATGGCCGTACTTC
.	TRBV29-1	TRBJ2-3	TRBD1	CSVGDRVGTQYF	TGCAGCGTTGGAGACAGGGTCGGTACGCAGTATTTT
.	TRBV11-3	TRBJ2-3	TRBD1	CASSLAQGARGTDTQYF	TGTGCCAGCAGCTTAGCGCAGGGGGCCCGGGGCACAGATACGCAGTATTTT
.	TRBV9	TRBJ2-5	.	CASSVGQLSGETQYF	TGTGCCAGCAGCGTAGGCCAGCTGAGCGGAGAGACCCAGTACTTC
.	TRBV30	TRBJ1-2	.	CAWSALTGYGYTF	TGTGCCTGGAGTGCGCTAACAGGGTATGGCTACACCTTC
.	TRBV5-1	TRBJ1-2	.	CASSLGPGNYGYTF	TGCGCAAGCAGCTTGGGCCCAGGGAACTATGGCTACACCTTC
.	TRBV15	TRBJ1-2	TRBD1	CATSRAGTGGLNGGYTF	TGTGCCACCAGCAGAGCTGGGACAGGAGGATTGAATGGAGGCTACACCTTC
.	TRBV30	TRBJ2-3	.	CAWSVGSTLTDTQYF	TGTGCCTGGAGTGTGGGTAGCACTCTTACAGATACGCAGTATTTT
.	TRBV5-1	TRBJ1-1	TRBD1	CASSAGTGNTEAFF	TGCGCCAGCAGCGCCGGGACAGGAAACACTGAAGCTTTCTTT
.	TRBV2	TRBJ2-7	.	CASRNTQGGVSYEQYF	TGTGCCAGCAGGAACACACAGGGAGGGGTATCCTACGAGCAGTACTTC
.	TRBV7-9	TRBJ2-1	TRBD2	CASSLRGGNEQFF	TGTGCCAGCAGCTTACGGGGGGGCAATGAGCAGTTCTTC
.	TRBV6-5	TRBJ2-2	.	CASRIQGTGELFF	TGTGCCAGCAGGATACAGGGAACCGGGGAGCTGTTTTTT
.	TRBV19	TRBJ2-5	.	CASNLNGGLEAQYF	TGTGCCAGTAACTTAAACGGGGGTCTTGAGGCCCAGTACTTC
.	TRBV4-1	TRBJ2-2	.	CASSPRPESRTGELFF	TGCGCCAGCAGCCCCCGACCGGAATCTAGGACCGGGGAGCTGTTTTTT
few	TRBV7-3	TRBJ2-7	TRBD2	CASSSSGRDSEQYF	TGTGCCAGCAGCTCTAGCGGGAGGGATAGCGAGCAGTACTTC
few	TRBV30	TRBJ2-7	.	CACRAGQSYEQYF	TGTGCCTGTCGCGCGGGACAGTCCTACGAGCAGTACTTC